These 26 T cell receptor beta chains originate from one sample sequenced in a study of blood T cell repertoires in COVID-19. Assay: immunoSEQ multiplex PCR; the TCRdb copy retains only in-frame clones and omits some. The sample lists 200,000 to 250,000 clones; roughly 80% were seen once. Specimen: peripheral blood. The receptors here all came from a woman aged 80 or older with acute or convalescent COVID-19.

The genes are TRBV4-3 and TRBJ2-1; D might be TRBD1 (6 bases). This CDR3 has 12 residues. Trimming shortened V by 6 bases and J by 5 bases, and 8 bases separated the two germline ends. Germline values: CDR1 LGHNA, CDR2 YSLEER. This CDR3 is CASRNRDNEQFF. The CDR3 DNA reads TGCGCCAGCAGAAACAGGGACAATGAGCAGTTCTTC.

This chain uses TRBV12-3 or TRBV12-4 with TRBJ1-1; the D is unclear. This CDR3 contains 12 residues. Trimming stripped 2 bases from V and 8 bases from J, with 9 bases between. CDR3 nucleotide sequence: TGTGCCAGCAGTTTATTCGGTACCGAAGCTTTCTTT. Translated: CASSLFGTEAFF.

This chain joins TRBV28 and TRBJ2-3; 8 bases agree with TRBD2. J lost 2 bases, V lost 2 bases, and 6 bases had no gene match. The CDR3 is 16 residues long. Germline CDR1 reads MDHEN; CDR2 reads SYDVKM. The CDR3 here is CASSLGGAGDTDTQYF. The CDR3 nucleotides are TGTGCCAGCAGTTTAGGGGGAGCGGGAGACACAGATACGCAGTATTTT.

This clone has just a few counts. CDR3 in DNA: TGCGCCAGCGGAAACAGGGTCCCCAGTTTAATTGTTGAAGCTTTCTTT. The encoded protein is CASGNRVPSLIVEAFF. J is TRBJ1-1 and V is TRBV10-2, with D possibly matching TRBD1 (6 bases). The V end was cut by 8 bases, the J end by 7 bases, with 26 bases between. Germline CDR1 WSHSY, CDR2 SAAADI. The CDR3 totals 16 residues.

V and J are TRBV19 and TRBJ2-2, with 8 bases aligning to TRBD2. Trimming cost V 3 bases and J 7 bases; bases outside gene matches: 10. In germline, CDR1 is LNHDA, CDR2 SQIVND (reference sequence). The CDR3 totals 16 residues. CDR3 DNA: TGTGCCAGTAGTATTACCGGGACTAGGGGCCACGGGGAGCTGTTTTTT. Its protein is CASSITGTRGHGELFF.

The count of this clone is one. The chain employs TRBV18 and TRBJ2-2, with TRBD1 as a possible D gene (6 bases). The CDR3 contains 18 residues. Germline values: CDR1 KGHSH, CDR2 LQKENI. The V end was cut by 2 bases, the J end by 5 bases, with 21 bases between. The CDR3 bases are TGTGCCAGCTCACCATTGCGGAGGTCCAGGGGTGGTACCGGGGAGCTGTTTTTT. Encoded protein: CASSPLRRSRGGTGELFF.

The V and J genes are TRBV2 and TRBJ1-1, with 9 bases aligning to TRBD1. The germline CDR1 and CDR2 sequences are SNHLY and FYNNEI. V lost 6 bases to trimming and J lost 11 bases; unmatched junction nucleotides: 13. The CDR3 extends over 14 amino acids. CDR3 region: CASSLQGAQRWAFF. The CDR3 nucleotides read TGTGCCAGCAGCTTACAGGGGGCGCAGCGATGGGCTTTCTTT.

This CDR3 reads CASSQEIRDFYGYTF. In DNA form, the CDR3 reads TGCGCCAGCAGCCAAGAGATCCGGGATTTCTATGGCTACACCTTC. V gene TRBV4-1 combines with J gene TRBJ1-2, with D uncertain. This CDR3 is 15 amino acids long. Trimming pared 0 bases from V and 4 bases from J, leaving 12 bases between. The germline V gene has CDR1 MGHRA and CDR2 YSYEKL.

This clone was found a few times. V usage is TRBV11-2 and J usage is TRBJ1-4; 10 nucleotides match TRBD1. V lost 5 bases, J lost 8 bases, and 8 bases stayed unmatched. The CDR3 has 15 amino acids. The germline V gene encodes CDR1 SGHAT and CDR2 FQNNGV. CDR3: CASSRDRGQGEKLFF. As DNA, the CDR3 is TGTGCCAGCAGCCGGGACAGGGGCCAGGGGGAAAAACTGTTTTTT.

The chain carries TRBV24-1 and TRBJ1-2; D gene unclear. Trimming cost V 0 bases and J 9 bases, with 4 bases left between them. CDR3 length equals 11 residues. CDR1 is KGHDR and CDR2 is SFDVKD in the germline V gene. CDR3 residues: CATSDLSRYTF. CDR3 nucleotides: TGTGCCACCAGTGATTTGAGCCGCTACACCTTC.

The chain has TRBV27 and TRBJ1-5; maybe TRBD1 (6 bases). The CDR3 runs 14 residues. CDR1 is MNHEY, CDR2 SMNVEV, per germline (reference sequence). Trimming removed 8 bases at V and 0 bases at J, with 11 bases between. CDR3 nucleotides: TGTGCCAGCGCGAGGGACATTAGCAATCAGCCCCAGCATTTT. Protein sequence: CASARDISNQPQHF.

The rearrangement joins TRBV15 to TRBJ2-1, with 9 bases aligning to TRBD2. After removal of 3 bases from V and 4 bases from J, the junction contained 7 bases not matched to a gene. The CDR3 is 16 residues long. Per the germline V gene, CDR1 is LNHNV and CDR2 is YYDKDF (reference sequence). CDR3 sequence reads: CATSSALGLAYNEQFF. The CDR3 DNA is TGTGCCACCAGCAGCGCTCTGGGACTAGCTTACAATGAGCAGTTCTTC.

The CDR3 spells CASSLDGDNSPLHF. In DNA form, the CDR3 reads TGCGCCAGCAGCTTGGACGGGGATAATTCACCCCTCCACTTT. This chain joins TRBV5-1 and TRBJ1-6; D remains unclear. Trimming shortened V by 0 bases and J by 5 bases, and 6 bases separated the two germline ends. This CDR3 region has 14 residues. The germline CDR1 and CDR2 sequences are SGHRS and YFSETQ.

This clone came up once. The chain joins TRBV5-6 to TRBJ1-2; D is possibly TRBD1 (6 bases). The CDR3 consists of 14 residues. Per germline, CDR1 SGHDT and CDR2 YYEEEE. Trimming removed 4 bases at V and 8 bases at J, with 18 bases between. For the CDR3, the DNA is TGTGCCAGCAGCCCCGACAGGACTTTTAGAGGCTACACCTTC. Amino acid sequence: CASSPDRTFRGYTF.

The chain employs TRBV3-1 (or the pseudogene TRBV3-2) and TRBJ2-5; D might be TRBD1 (6 bases). CDR1 LGHDT and CDR2 YNNKEL come from the germline V gene (reference sequence). The length of the CDR3 is 16 residues. V lost 0 bases and J lost 6, with 17 bases in between. CDR3 bases: TGTGCCAGCAGCCAAGATAGGGACATGGGTCGAAAGACCCAGTACTTC. Protein sequence: CASSQDRDMGRKTQYF.

This chain connects TRBV28 to TRBJ2-3; the match to TRBD1 covers 8 bases. Trimming cost V 5 bases and J 2 bases; bases outside gene matches: 3. This CDR3 has 14 amino acids. Per the germline V gene, CDR1 is MDHEN and CDR2 is SYDVKM. In DNA, the CDR3 is TGTGCCAGCAGTAACAGGGGGTACACAGATACGCAGTATTTT. This translates into CASSNRGYTDTQYF.

This clone was observed a handful of times. This rearrangement joins TRBV27 to TRBJ2-7; the D gene is possibly TRBD2 (5 bases). Germline CDR1 reads MNHEY; CDR2 reads SMNVEV (reference sequence). The V end was cut by 5 bases, the J end by 4 bases, with 15 bases between. The length of the CDR3 is 14 residues. This CDR3 is CASSRSFREYEQYF. In DNA, the CDR3 is TGTGCCAGCAGTCGTAGCTTTAGGGAGTACGAGCAGTACTTC.

The chain couples TRBV6-5 to TRBJ1-1; D is perhaps TRBD1 (6 bases). V lost 4 bases and J lost 7, with 19 bases in between. CDR1 and CDR2 from the germline V gene are MNHEY and SVGAGI. This CDR3 is built from 15 residues. The CDR3 is CASSSLVGATHEAFF. Written as DNA, the CDR3 is TGTGCCAGCAGTTCGCTCGTGGGGGCCACCCATGAAGCTTTCTTT.

The chain has TRBV10-3 and TRBJ2-2; D is perhaps TRBD1 (6 bases). CDR3 size: 14 residues. The germline gives CDR1 ENHRY, CDR2 SYGVKD. Trimming removed 7 bases from V and 0 bases from J, with 9 bases in between. CDR3: CAIKEGANTGELFF. CDR3 DNA sequence: TGTGCCATCAAAGAGGGGGCGAACACCGGGGAGCTGTTTTTT.

The chain joins TRBV6-1 to TRBJ2-5, with 7 positions matching TRBD2. The CDR3 spans 15 residues. Germline V CDR1 and CDR2: MNHNS, SASEGT. J lost 5 bases, V lost 2 bases, and 8 bases had no gene match. As DNA, the CDR3 is TGTGCCAGCAGTGAATGGGGGGGGACCCGGGAGACCCAGTACTTC. Its protein product is CASSEWGGTRETQYF.

V is TRBV7-9 and J is TRBJ1-2; 9 bases are a match to TRBD1. CDR1 is SEHNR, CDR2 FQNEAQ, per germline (reference sequence). This CDR3 is 12 amino acids long. V dropped 4 bases and J dropped 8; count of bases not matched to a gene: 2. The CDR3 sequence: CASSWGQGGYTF. The DNA of the CDR3 is TGTGCCAGCAGCTGGGGACAGGGAGGCTACACCTTC.

This clone was picked up a small number of times. The chain employs TRBV5-6 and TRBJ2-3; D remains ambiguous. The germline V and J ends were trimmed by 1 base and 2 bases, with 8 bases remaining between them. The CDR3 length is 14 residues. The germline gives CDR1 SGHDT, CDR2 YYEEEE. The CDR3 coding sequence is TGTGCCAGCAGCTTGAACAGAAACACAGATACGCAGTATTTT. This encodes CASSLNRNTDTQYF.

A single count supports this clone. This chain uses TRBV30 with TRBJ1-5; TRBD1 matches 8 bases. The CDR3 covers 16 residues. V was clipped by 2 bases and J by 1 base; unmatched bases: 7. Germline CDR1 is GTSNPN and CDR2 is SVGIG (reference sequence). In DNA, the CDR3 is TGTGCCTGGAGTACCCTTGACAGGGGAAGCAATCAGCCCCAGCATTTT. Its protein is CAWSTLDRGSNQPQHF. Full variable domain (remainder filled in from reference TRBV30 and TRBJ1-5): SQTIHQWPATLVQPVGSPLSLECTVEGTSNPNLYWYRQAAGRGLQLLFYSVGIGQISSEVPQNLSASRPQDRQFILSSKKLLLSDSGFYLCAWSTLDRGSNQPQHFGDGTRLSIL.

This clone was observed a handful of times. This chain connects TRBV7-4 to TRBJ1-5, with D possibly being TRBD1 (6 bases). V dropped 2 bases and J dropped 4 bases, with 9 bases sitting between them. The CDR3 runs to 14 residues. Germline V gene sequence: CDR1 SGHVT, CDR2 SQSDAQ. The CDR3 is CASSLTGQNQPQHF. In nucleotides, the CDR3 is TGTGCCAGCAGCTTAACAGGACAGAATCAGCCCCAGCATTTT. The whole variable domain, remainder taken from reference TRBV7-4 and TRBJ1-5, is GAGVSQSPRYKVAKRGRDVALRCDSISGHVTLYWYRQTLGQGSEVLTYSQSDAQRDKSGRPSGRFSAERPERSVSTLKIQRTEQGDSAVYLCASSLTGQNQPQHFGDGTRLSIL.

This chain links TRBV19 with TRBJ2-7, with D possibly TRBD1 on 5 matching bases. Per germline, CDR1 LNHDA and CDR2 SQIVND (reference sequence). With 4 bases removed from V and 8 bases from J, the gap between germline ends came to 15 bases. This CDR3 contains 13 residues. The CDR3 nucleotides are TGTGCCAGTAGTACGCAGACCAGGGCTCAGCAGTACTTC. Its translation: CASSTQTRAQQYF.

The genes are TRBV6-5 and TRBJ2-7, with TRBD2 identical over 9 bases. V trimming: 5 bases; J trimming: 0 bases; junction bases outside the gene matches: 2. Germline lookup yields CDR1 MNHEY and CDR2 SVGAGI. This CDR3 spans 14 amino acids. The CDR3 spells CASSPGLASYEQYF. CDR3 nucleotides: TGTGCCAGCAGTCCGGGACTAGCCTCCTACGAGCAGTACTTC.